These 31 T cell receptor beta chains came from one sample sequenced in a study of cytomegalovirus exposure and HLA in healthy donors. PCR used 60 Vbeta primers and 13 Jbeta primers. Clones were sequenced by immunoSEQ multiplex PCR, and TCRdb holds only the in-frame ones, with some missing. The table lists about 140,000 clones, about three quarters of them singletons. Sequencing was carried out using PBMCs. The source of these receptors is a male donor in good health and CMV-seronegative.

The chain recombines TRBV9 with TRBJ1-1, with a possible D match to TRBD1 (5 bases). This CDR3 comprises 16 residues. Per the germline V gene, CDR1 is SGDLS and CDR2 is YYNGEE. Between the trimmed V and J ends, which lost 0 bases and 9 bases, there was a span of 21 bases. CDR3 sequence: CASSVAGGVGVEKAFF. CDR3 in DNA: TGTGCCAGCAGCGTAGCCGGGGGGGTGGGGGTGGAAAAAGCTTTCTTT.

This chain uses TRBV19 with TRBJ2-1; 8 nucleotides match TRBD1. Germline V gene lookup returns CDR1 LNHDA and CDR2 SQIVND (reference sequence). After removal of 6 bases from V and 6 bases from J, the junction contained 10 bases not matched to a gene. The CDR3 runs 15 residues. This chain's CDR3 is CASSPRQGNINEQFF. CDR3 nucleotides: TGTGCCAGTAGCCCACGACAGGGGAACATCAATGAGCAGTTCTTC. The variable domain in full, with the rest retrieved from reference TRBV19 and TRBJ2-1, is DGGITQSPKYLFRKEGQNVTLSCEQNLNHDAMYWYRQDPGQGLRLIYYSQIVNDFQKGDIAEGYSVSREKKESFPLTVTSAQKNPTAFYLCASSPRQGNINEQFFGPGTRLTVL.

This chain joins TRBV7-3 and TRBJ2-2; 12 bases line up with TRBD1. CDR3 length equals 17 residues. V shed 5 bases, J shed 3 bases, and the junction held 7 bases outside the gene matches. Germline V gene data show CDR1 as SGHTA and CDR2 as FQGTGA. CDR3: CASSAGTGGLHTGELFF. The CDR3 DNA is TGTGCCAGCAGCGCCGGGACAGGGGGCTTGCACACCGGGGAGCTGTTTTTT.

The rearrangement uses TRBV6-5 and TRBJ2-7; D is unresolved. The germline V gene has CDR1 MNHEY and CDR2 SVGAGI. V lost 0 bases to trimming and J lost 6 bases, with 18 bases between them. This CDR3 has 16 residues. CDR3 region: CASSYSIVGTTLEQYF. CDR3 bases: TGTGCCAGCAGTTACTCGATCGTCGGCACGACTCTCGAGCAGTACTTC.

The CDR3 region has the DNA TGTGCCAGCAGCTTGGAGGGGGGGGGTCGCTCCTACAATGAGCAGTTCTTC. It codes for CASSLEGGGRSYNEQFF. This chain links TRBV5-4 with TRBJ2-1, with a weak D call TRBD2 (7 bases). The CDR3 consists of 17 residues. V lost 0 bases, J lost 0 bases, and 13 bases lay in between. CDR1 is SGHNT and CDR2 is YYREEE in the germline V gene (reference sequence).

The genes are TRBV5-5 and TRBJ1-2; perhaps TRBD1 as D (6 bases). The CDR3 is 13 residues long. Germline CDR1 is SGHKS and CDR2 is YYEKEE (reference sequence). Trimming stripped 4 bases from V and 1 base from J, with 8 bases between. The CDR3 region is CASSGTLNYGYTF. Here the CDR3 DNA reads TGTGCCAGCAGCGGGACACTTAACTATGGCTACACCTTC. Full variable domain (outside the CDR3, taken from reference TRBV5-5 and TRBJ1-2): DAGVTQSPTHLIKTRGQQVTLRCSPISGHKSVSWYQQVLGQGPQFIFQYYEKEERGRGNFPDRFSARQFPNYSSELNVNALLLGDSALYLCASSGTLNYGYTFGSGTRLTVV.

This clone was observed a handful of times. V is TRBV5-1 and J is TRBJ1-2; 10 nucleotides agree with TRBD1. The length of the CDR3 is 12 residues. In germline, CDR1 is SGHRS, CDR2 YFSETQ. With V trimmed by 4 bases and J by 7 bases, 1 base remained unmatched. DNA for the CDR3: TGCGCCAGCAGCGGGACAGGGGTTGGCTACACCTTC. Amino acids: CASSGTGVGYTF.

Only a few counts were recorded for this clone. The chain joins TRBV2 to TRBJ1-1; 7 bases agree with TRBD1. From germline, CDR1 is SNHLY and CDR2 FYNNEI. J gave up 5 bases and V 7 bases, and 31 bases lay outside the gene matches. The CDR3 runs to 21 residues. The CDR3 DNA follows: TGTGCCAGCACCAAGGGGTTTCCGGGGAGCCCACAGGGGATTCTGAGGACTGAAGCTTTCTTT. Its protein product is CASTKGFPGSPQGILRTEAFF.

The rearrangement links TRBV7-3 to TRBJ2-5; D may be TRBD2 (7 bases). The length of the CDR3 is 15 residues. Germline lookup yields CDR1 SGHTA and CDR2 FQGTGA. V lost 1 base and J 5 bases, leaving 14 bases between the germline ends. CDR3 nucleotides: TGTGCCAGCAGCTTAATGGGGGGGGCTACCGAGACCCAGTACTTC. Translated, it gives CASSLMGGATETQYF.

The chain employs TRBV5-6 and TRBJ2-3; D may be TRBD2 (5 bases). The CDR3 loop spans 15 amino acids. Trimming took off 4 bases at V and 1 base at J, with 13 bases between the two ends. CDR1 and CDR2 from the germline V gene are SGHDT and YYEEEE. The CDR3 spells CASSPRGRGTDTQYF. The CDR3 coding sequence is TGTGCCAGCAGCCCTCGGGGAAGGGGCACAGATACGCAGTATTTT.

This chain uses TRBV6-4 with TRBJ1-1; 12 bases map to TRBD1. This CDR3 has 15 amino acids. CDR1 is MRHNA and CDR2 is SNTAGT in the germline V gene. Losses at the gene ends were 3 bases for V and 4 bases for J; bases not matched to a gene: 3. The CDR3 spells CASSDGTGGSTEAFF. CDR3 DNA sequence: TGTGCCAGCAGTGATGGGACAGGGGGCAGCACTGAAGCTTTCTTT.

This clone was seen more than once but under ten times. The chain carries TRBV2 and TRBJ2-1, with TRBD2 as a possible D gene (6 bases). Germline CDR1 reads SNHLY; CDR2 reads FYNNEI. This CDR3 is built from 18 residues. Trimming took off 5 bases at V and 7 bases at J, with 27 bases between the two ends. The CDR3 loop reads CASSLSPGAGTLGNEQFF. The CDR3 DNA reads as TGTGCCAGCAGTCTATCCCCCGGGGCGGGGACCCTAGGAAATGAGCAGTTCTTC. Full variable domain (rest looked up from reference TRBV2 and TRBJ2-1): EPEVTQTPSHQVTQMGQEVILRCVPISNHLYFYWYRQILGQKVEFLVSFYNNEISEKSEIFDDQFSVERPDGSNFTLKIRSTKLEDSAMYFCASSLSPGAGTLGNEQFFGPGTRLTVL.

The chain employs TRBV9 and TRBJ2-3; 8 positions match TRBD2. V was clipped by 4 bases and J by 1 base; unmatched bases: 14. From germline, CDR1 is SGDLS and CDR2 YYNGEE. The CDR3 length is 18 residues. The CDR3 sequence: CASSITGLAEGGTDTQYF. In nucleotides, the CDR3 is TGTGCCAGCAGCATCACCGGACTAGCCGAGGGGGGCACAGATACGCAGTATTTT.

The chain uses TRBV6-5 and TRBJ2-7, with 9 bases identical to TRBD2. This CDR3 is 15 amino acids long. The germline V gene encodes CDR1 MNHEY and CDR2 SVGAGI. V lost 5 bases, J lost 3 bases, and 8 bases stayed unmatched. Written as DNA, the CDR3 is TGTGCCAGCAGTCCCCGCAGCGGGGGGAGCTACGAGCAGTACTTC. The encoded protein is CASSPRSGGSYEQYF.

The chain joins TRBV30 to TRBJ2-3; 7 bases align to TRBD2. The CDR3 extends over 17 amino acids. V lost 0 bases, J lost 6 bases, and 15 bases stayed unmatched. Germline CDR1 GTSNPN, CDR2 SVGIG (reference sequence). The CDR3 protein is CAWSVQGRGEGRDTQYF. The DNA of the CDR3 is TGTGCCTGGAGTGTACAAGGTCGGGGGGAGGGGAGGGATACGCAGTATTTT.

This clone was found a few times. V usage is TRBV5-4 and J usage is TRBJ2-1, with TRBD2 as a possible D gene (6 bases). Germline assignment: CDR1 SGHNT and CDR2 YYREEE (reference sequence). V lost 4 bases and J 9 bases, leaving 17 bases between the germline ends. The CDR3 is 14 residues long. This CDR3 is CASSEELAPGEQFF. The CDR3 coding sequence is TGTGCCAGCAGCGAGGAACTAGCCCCCGGTGAGCAGTTCTTC.

This chain joins TRBV7-9 and TRBJ1-1; 7 bases agree with TRBD1. Germline-derived CDR1 and CDR2 are SEHNR and FQNEAQ (reference sequence). CDR3 size: 15 residues. V gave up 8 bases and J gave up 0 bases; unmatched junction bases: 9. The CDR3 DNA sequence: TGTGCCAGCCAAAGGACAGGCTTCATGAACACTGAAGCTTTCTTT. This encodes CASQRTGFMNTEAFF.

The chain employs TRBV5-1 and TRBJ2-1, with TRBD1 identical over 8 bases. The length of the CDR3 is 16 residues. V shed 4 bases, J shed 2 bases, and the junction held 8 bases outside the gene matches. The V gene's germline CDR1 is SGHRS and CDR2 YFSETQ. The CDR3 nucleotides read TGCGCCAGCAGCCCTAAGACAGGGGAACCCTACAATGAGCAGTTCTTC. It is translated as CASSPKTGEPYNEQFF.

V and J are TRBV4-1 and TRBJ1-1; the match to TRBD1 covers 12 bases. Germline CDR1 MGHRA, CDR2 YSYEKL. J gave up 9 bases and V 2 bases, and 13 bases lay outside the gene matches. CDR3 length equals 17 residues. The CDR3: CASSQSGGDRGRFKAFF. The CDR3 DNA follows: TGCGCCAGCAGCCAAAGCGGCGGGGACAGGGGGCGATTCAAAGCTTTCTTT.

The gene calls are TRBV9 and TRBJ2-3; possible D gene TRBD2, 6 bases. This CDR3 region has 16 residues. Germline V lookup: CDR1 SGDLS, CDR2 YYNGEE. The V end was cut by 3 bases, the J end by 2 bases, with 16 bases between. The CDR3 sequence: CASSGQTSHPTDTQYF. DNA of the CDR3: TGTGCCAGCAGCGGTCAGACTAGTCATCCCACAGATACGCAGTATTTT.

This clone came up once. Compared with germline, one end of the junction differs, possibly owing to a read error. The chain joins TRBV7-3 to TRBJ2-4; 16 nucleotides line up with TRBD2. Per the germline V gene, CDR1 is SGHTA and CDR2 is FQGTGA. The CDR3 spans 19 residues. The CDR3 nucleotides read TGTGCCAGCAGCTTTACGGGACTAGCGGGAGGGTTTCCCAAAAACAGTCAGTACTTC. Translating it yields CASSFTGLAGGFPKNSQYF.

In nucleotides, the CDR3 is TGTGCCAGCAGTGAGGGCGACAGGGCTGCTTTCTTT. It encodes CASSEGDRAAFF. This chain connects TRBV6-1 to TRBJ1-1; 7 bases map to TRBD1. CDR3 length equals 12 residues. With V trimmed by 3 bases and J by 11 bases, 6 bases remained unmatched. The germline V gene has CDR1 MNHNS and CDR2 SASEGT.

This chain joins TRBV7-9 and TRBJ2-3; 13 positions match TRBD2. Germline CDR1 is SEHNR and CDR2 is FQNEAQ (reference sequence). Unmatched junction bases numbered 6, after V lost 7 bases and J lost 2 bases. The CDR3 has 16 residues. The CDR3 loop is CASKRTSGRITDTQYF. CDR3 nucleotide sequence: TGTGCCAGCAAAAGGACTAGCGGGAGAATCACAGATACGCAGTATTTT.

This clone has just one count. The chain couples TRBV7-9 to TRBJ1-2, with D possibly matching TRBD1 (5 bases). The CDR3 is 14 amino acids. Germline V gives CDR1 SEHNR, CDR2 FQNEAQ (reference sequence). Trimming left V 1 base short and J 6 bases short, with 12 bases between. In nucleotides, the CDR3 is TGTGCCAGCAGCTTAGTGGTAGGGGTAAATGGCTACACCTTC. It translates to CASSLVVGVNGYTF.

This clone is a singleton in its sample. This sequence joins TRBV7-9 and TRBJ2-3, with TRBD2 matching over 12 bases. This CDR3 comprises 17 residues. Germline CDR1 and CDR2: SEHNR and FQNEAQ (reference sequence). The J segment lost 8 bases and the V segment lost 5 bases, leaving 14 bases of the junction unmatched. The CDR3 is CASSGGLTSGGLGTQYF. The CDR3 nucleotides are TGTGCCAGCAGCGGAGGTCTGACTAGCGGGGGCCTTGGTACGCAGTATTTT.

The chain joins TRBV9 to TRBJ1-1, with D possibly being TRBD1 (6 bases). This CDR3 has 13 residues. Germline V gene lookup returns CDR1 SGDLS and CDR2 YYNGEE. With 2 bases removed from V and 8 bases from J, the gap between germline ends came to 13 bases. The CDR3 protein is CASSVSPDSEAFF. The DNA of the CDR3 is TGTGCCAGCAGCGTGAGTCCGGACAGCGAAGCTTTCTTT.

This clone appeared a few times. This chain links TRBV19 with TRBJ2-7; the D gene is possibly TRBD1 (6 bases). Per germline, CDR1 LNHDA and CDR2 SQIVND (reference sequence). V was shortened by 4 bases and J by 0 bases, with 16 bases between the two germline ends. This CDR3 spans 16 amino acids. CDR3 region: CASSTTRTAVSYEQYF. CDR3 bases: TGTGCCAGTAGTACTACCCGGACAGCAGTCTCCTACGAGCAGTACTTC.

V gene TRBV27 combines with J gene TRBJ2-7; tentatively, D is TRBD2 (5 bases). Deletions cut 7 bases from V and 5 bases from J, with 18 bases between. Germline V gene sequence: CDR1 MNHEY, CDR2 SMNVEV (reference sequence). This CDR3 has 14 residues. CDR3 sequence: CASKLLADGDEQYF. The CDR3 coding sequence is TGTGCCAGCAAGCTTTTAGCAGACGGGGACGAGCAGTACTTC.

A few counts support this clone. This chain uses TRBV12-5 with TRBJ2-7; the D gene is possibly TRBD2 (5 bases). CDR1 and CDR2 (germline): LGHNT, FRNRAP. The CDR3 length is 16 residues. V lost 4 bases and J 2 bases, leaving 18 bases between the germline ends. In DNA, the CDR3 is TGTGCTAGTGGTTACCGAGGGTCGCTTGGGACCTACGAGCAGTACTTC. Translation: CASGYRGSLGTYEQYF.

This chain links TRBV11-2 with TRBJ1-5, with 7 bases matching TRBD1. CDR3 length equals 14 residues. From germline, CDR1 is SGHAT and CDR2 FQNNGV. The junction had 6 bases not matched to a gene; V was cut back by 3 bases and J by 7 bases. CDR3 region: CASSFTGVDQPQHF. The CDR3 nucleotides read TGTGCCAGCAGCTTTACAGGGGTTGACCAGCCCCAGCATTTT.

The chain joins TRBV25-1 to TRBJ2-5, with D uncertain. The ends were cut back, 5 bases at V and 4 bases at J, with 17 bases in the middle. The germline V gene has CDR1 MGHDK and CDR2 SYGVNS. The CDR3 extends over 15 amino acids. CDR3 bases: TGTGCCAGCAGTCATATGAGCGAGCCGAGAGAGACCCAGTACTTC. It encodes CASSHMSEPRETQYF. Filled out from reference TRBV25-1 and TRBJ2-5, the complete variable domain reads EADIYQTPRYLVIGTGKKITLECSQTMGHDKMYWYQQDPGMELHLIHYSYGVNSTEKGDLSSESTVSRIRTEHFPLTLESARPSHTSQYLCASSHMSEPRETQYFGPGTRLLVL.